A single sample is the source of the 18 T cell receptor beta chains below, sequenced in a study of T cell clonality in common variable immunodeficiency. Method: immunoSEQ multiplex PCR; TCRdb's copy keeps in-frame clones and lacks some. The table lists around 40,000 clones, no singletons, with roughly 2.1% in the top ten. Sample: peripheral blood mononuclear cells. The origin of the receptors is a person aged 18-69 years in good health.

This clone was counted a few times. The CDR3 is cut off 3 residues early in the read; its end comes from the germline J gene. This chain connects TRBV10-2 to TRBJ1-4; 8 positions match TRBD1. Germline CDR1 is WSHSY and CDR2 is SAAADI. V was pared by 7 bases and J by 5 bases, with 9 bases of the junction left unmatched. The CDR3 has 15 amino acids. CDR3 DNA (partial): TGCGCCAGCATCGGACAGGGCGGCGGGAATGAAAAA. Amino acids: CASIGQGGGNEK. The entire CDR3 is CASIGQGGGNEKLFF.

CDR3 protein: CATAGQFNSPLHF. The part of the CDR3 DNA that was read is TGTGCCACCGCGGGACAATTTAATTCACCC. The chain couples TRBV19 to TRBJ1-6, with D possibly TRBD1 on 6 matching bases. The read ends 3 residues shy of where the CDR3 ends; the end is completed using the germline J gene. Germline CDR1 LNHDA, CDR2 SQIVND (reference sequence). There are 13 residues in the CDR3. The V and J ends lost 10 bases and 6 bases respectively, with 13 bases between them.

There are many counts of this clone. The read ends 3 residues before the CDR3 terminus; that terminus is restored from the germline J gene. This chain joins TRBV20-1 and TRBJ1-1; tentative D call: TRBD1 (6 bases). Trimming left V 2 bases short and J 1 base short, with 11 bases between. The CDR3 is 14 residues long. Per the germline V gene, CDR1 is DFQATT and CDR2 is SNEGSKA (reference sequence). The covered CDR3 bases are TGCAGTGCTAGATCGACAGGCTCGAACACTGAA. It is translated as CSARSTGSNTE. The entire CDR3 reads CSARSTGSNTEAFF.

This clone occurred many times. CDR3 amino acids: CASSLRQGASADTQYF. CDR3 DNA, as far as it was read: TGTGCCAGCTCACTACGACAGGGAGCCTCGGCAGATACG. The chain is built from TRBV18 and TRBJ2-3; TRBD1 aligns across 7 bases. The CDR3 end falls 3 residues outside the read, so it is completed with the germline J gene. CDR3 length: 16 amino acids. Trimming at V came to 4 bases and at J to 4 bases, leaving 11 bases not matched to a gene. Germline assignment: CDR1 KGHSH and CDR2 LQKENI.

This clone has a count of ten or more. The read terminates 3 residues ahead of where the CDR3 ends, so the germline J gene completes it. The chain joins TRBV20-1 to TRBJ2-3, with a possible D match to TRBD2 (7 bases). The CDR3 consists of 12 residues. V dropped 4 bases and J dropped 4 bases, with 9 bases sitting between them. CDR1 is DFQATT, CDR2 SNEGSKA, per germline (reference sequence). The part of the CDR3 DNA that was read is TGCAGTGCTACCGGGGGGCCAGATACG. Its translation: CSATGGPDT. The full CDR3 protein is CSATGGPDTQYF.

In this sample, this clone turned up many times. One end of the junction varies from germline; a read error may be responsible. Coverage ceases 3 residues before the CDR3 finishes, and the germline J gene fills in the end. V is TRBV4-2 and J is TRBJ2-7; D is possibly TRBD1 (6 bases). The germline gives CDR1 LGHNA, CDR2 YNFKEQ. The CDR3 spans 14 residues. The covered CDR3 bases are TGCGCCAGCAGCCAAAGGGGGATCTCCGACGAG. Translation gives CASSQRGISDE. The full CDR3 protein reads CASSQRGISDEQYF.

This clone came up many times. The read is 3 residues too short to cover the CDR3 end, so that end is filled in from the germline J gene. The V gene is TRBV19, the J gene TRBJ1-4; D gene uncertain. This CDR3 is 16 amino acids long. From germline, CDR1 is LNHDA and CDR2 SQIVND (reference sequence). V shed 5 bases and J shed 5 bases, with 18 bases lying between them. The part of the CDR3 DNA that was read is TGTGCCAGTAGTCCTCAAGAGGTGAGAAGAAATGAAAAA. It specifies CASSPQEVRRNEK. The CDR3 reads in full as CASSPQEVRRNEKLFF.

Many counts were recorded for this clone. The CDR3 end falls 3 residues outside the read, so it is completed with the germline J gene. The chain is built from TRBV7-9 and TRBJ2-1; weak D call: TRBD2 (5 bases). V lost 0 bases and J lost 9, with 15 bases in between. This CDR3 contains 15 residues. The germline V gene encodes CDR1 SEHNR and CDR2 FQNEAQ (reference sequence). CDR3 DNA (partial): TGTGCCAGCAGCTTAGCGATCACTAATCGGGGTGAG. Translating it yields CASSLAITNRGE. The CDR3 as a whole reads CASSLAITNRGEQFF.

This clone has a count of ten or more. Read coverage stops 3 residues before the CDR3 terminus; the germline J gene supplies the remainder. J is TRBJ2-5 and V is TRBV19, with D tentatively TRBD1 (6 bases). Germline V gene data show CDR1 as LNHDA and CDR2 as SQIVND (reference sequence). The CDR3 has 13 amino acids. Trimming stripped 7 bases from V and 4 bases from J, with 13 bases between. The covered CDR3 bases are TGTGCCAGTACCAGAGGGGGTGGAGAGACC. Encoded protein: CASTRGGGET. The CDR3 in its entirety is CASTRGGGETQYF.

In regard to this clone: With the read ending 3 residues before the CDR3 end, the germline J gene is used to fill in that end. The chain is built from TRBV4-2 and TRBJ2-5; D might be TRBD2 (7 bases). CDR1 LGHNA and CDR2 YNFKEQ come from the germline V gene. The CDR3 runs to 16 residues. V lost 5 bases and J 0 bases, leaving 16 bases between the germline ends. This chain's CDR3 is CASSAGGGAYQETQYF. The sequenced part of the CDR3 DNA is TGTGCCAGCAGCGCTGGTGGGGGGGCTTACCAAGAGACC.

This clone occurred many times. The read terminates 3 residues before the CDR3 end, so the remaining end is supplied by the germline J gene. The V call is TRBV19, the J call TRBJ1-1; D gene unclear. Germline V gene sequence: CDR1 LNHDA, CDR2 SQIVND (reference sequence). The CDR3 runs 15 residues. Trimming shortened V by 5 bases and J by 4 bases, and 17 bases separated the two germline ends. CDR3 DNA (partial): TGTGCCAGTAGTCATCGGACGGGCCGGGGCACTGAA. Protein sequence: CASSHRTGRGTE. The complete CDR3 reads CASSHRTGRGTEAFF.

This clone was observed many times. The CDR3 end is not reached by the read, which stops 3 residues before it; the germline J gene fills it in. The chain carries TRBV29-1 and TRBJ1-1, with 9 bases identical to TRBD1. After removal of 6 bases from V and 5 bases from J, the junction contained 1 base not matched to a gene. Germline CDR1 SQVTM, CDR2 ANQGSEA. There are 11 residues in the CDR3. CDR3: CSVDRGTEAFF. The CDR3 bases that were read are TGCAGCGTAGACAGGGGGACTGAA.

This clone showed up many times. Read coverage stops 3 residues before the CDR3 terminus; the germline J gene supplies the remainder. The rearrangement links TRBV6-2 or TRBV6-3 to TRBJ2-7; 11 bases line up with TRBD2. The CDR3 is made up of 14 amino acids. Germline CDR1 reads MNHEY; CDR2 reads SVGEGT. The V gene end was trimmed by 6 bases and the J gene end by 5 bases; junction bases not matched to a gene: 6. The sequenced CDR3 bases are TGTGCCAGCAGAGGGACTAGCGGTGGTAACGAG. Translating gives CASRGTSGGNE. The full CDR3 protein reads CASRGTSGGNEQYF.

This clone showed up many times. Coverage ceases 3 residues before the CDR3 finishes, and the germline J gene fills in the end. This chain uses TRBV18 with TRBJ2-3, with 13 positions matching TRBD2. The CDR3 runs 16 residues. Germline V lookup: CDR1 KGHSH, CDR2 LQKENI. Trimming took 6 bases from V and 3 from J; bases not matched to a gene: 6. Here the CDR3 reads CASSRTSGGGTDTQYF. Incomplete CDR3 DNA: TGTGCCAGCTCCCGGACTAGCGGGGGAGGAACAGATACG.

Only a few counts were recorded for this clone. The read stops 3 residues short of the end of the CDR3; the missing end is completed from the germline J gene. This sequence joins TRBV19 and TRBJ2-7; D possibly corresponds to TRBD2 (6 bases). CDR1 is LNHDA, CDR2 SQIVND, per germline (reference sequence). Trimming shortened V by 7 bases and J by 5 bases, and 21 bases separated the two germline ends. This CDR3 region has 15 residues. The CDR3 is CASTIRLGVSNEQYF. CDR3 DNA (partial): TGTGCCAGTACGATTCGACTAGGGGTTTCCAACGAG.

In this sample, this clone turned up a few times. The read halts 3 residues ahead of the CDR3 end, with the missing end drawn from the germline J gene. V is TRBV20-1 and J is TRBJ2-5; unclear D gene. CDR1 is DFQATT and CDR2 is SNEGSKA in the germline V gene (reference sequence). The V gene lost 3 bases and the J gene lost 4 bases, with 9 bases spanning the gap. This CDR3 has 12 residues. CDR3 amino acids: CSARAPGETQYF. The sequenced part of the CDR3 DNA is TGCAGTGCTAGGGCCCCGGGAGAGACC.

This clone was recorded at least ten times. The read comes to an end 3 residues before the CDR3 does, leaving the germline J gene to fill in the end. The chain is built from TRBV20-1 and TRBJ1-1; 8 bases are a match to TRBD1. The trim removed 5 bases at V and 6 bases at J, leaving 8 bases unmatched. The CDR3 runs to 13 residues. Looked up from germline, CDR1 is DFQATT and CDR2 is SNEGSKA (reference sequence). The chain's CDR3 is CSAPTGVVAEAFF. The CDR3 bases that were read are TGCAGTGCTCCGACAGGGGTGGTCGCTGAA.

Ten or more counts support this clone. From the germline J gene comes the end of the CDR3, since the read stops 3 residues before it. This chain joins TRBV29-1 and TRBJ2-4; D might be TRBD2 (7 bases). Trimming stripped 4 bases from V and 2 bases from J, with 18 bases between. The germline V gene encodes CDR1 SQVTM and CDR2 ANQGSEA. This CDR3 region has 16 residues. CDR3: CSVAGGEQGSKNIQYF. The DNA read from the CDR3 is TGCAGCGTTGCGGGGGGCGAACAGGGCTCCAAAAACATT.